Listed below are T cell receptor beta chains from one sample, sequenced in a study of shared clonotypes between healthy human individuals. Repertoires were generated with immunoSEQ multiplex PCR, while TCRdb's copy carries only in-frame clones and drops some. Among roughly 410,000 clones listed, about 96% were seen once. Material: memory CD8+ T cells sorted from blood. Receptor source: a young man in good health. Both conserved end residues are part of each CDR3. The order of the fields is D gene, V gene, J gene, CDR3 protein, CDR3 DNA. The D gene is left open where the match is weak.

>TRBD1|TRBV28|TRBJ2-3
CASSLTGMGTDTQYF
TGTGCCAGCAGTTTGACAGGGATGGGCACAGATACGCAGTATTTT
>.|TRBV4-2|TRBJ2-3
CASSHEPPGDTQYF
TGTGCCAGCAGCCACGAACCCCCGGGAGATACGCAGTATTTT
>.|TRBV6-9|TRBJ1-2
CASSYPEGANYGYTF
TGTGCCAGCAGTTATCCGGAGGGAGCTAACTATGGCTACACCTTC
>.|TRBV6-5|TRBJ2-3
CASSGWGPTDTQYF
TGTGCCAGCAGTGGATGGGGCCCCACAGATACGCAGTATTTT
>TRBD1|TRBV5-4|TRBJ2-6
CASSFPVTGAGANVLTF
TGTGCCAGCAGCTTTCCCGTGACAGGGGCTGGGGCCAACGTCCTGACTTTC
>.|TRBV12-5|TRBJ1-2
CASGFDRIYGYTF
TGTGCTAGTGGTTTCGACAGGATCTATGGCTACACCTTC
>.|TRBV7-6|TRBJ2-1
CASSFSVADEQFF
TGTGCCAGCAGCTTTTCAGTAGCGGATGAGCAGTTCTTC
>TRBD1|TRBV4-1|TRBJ1-1
CASSPWTGGRGTEAFF
TGCGCCAGCAGCCCTTGGACAGGGGGACGAGGGACTGAAGCTTTCTTT
>TRBD1|TRBV5-4|TRBJ2-7
CASSSRDRSSYEQYF
TGTGCCAGCAGCTCCCGGGACAGGTCGTCCTACGAGCAGTACTTC
>.|TRBV27|TRBJ2-7
CASAGTFTYEQYF
TGTGCCAGTGCCGGGACTTTTACCTACGAGCAGTACTTC